The clone carrying this T cell receptor (beta chain) came up many times. This sample was taken from a study of T cells in Graves' hyperthyroidism and ophthalmopathy. In the study overall: Blood from the periphery was taken at initial diagnosis, before any treatment.

Ophthalmopathy patients all had a Clinical Activity Score of at least 3, a NOSPECS grade of at least 4 and disease under 3 months old. In making diagnoses, clinical symptoms, serum thyroxine and TRAb, thyroid ultrasound and orbital computed tomography were all used. RNA transcripts gave rise to amplified TCR beta CDR3 regions. The HTBI set primed first-round TCR CDR3 RT-PCR. MiXCR, applied by TCRdb to the multiplex PCR reads, yields one record per CDR3 protein. The sample holds about 590,000 distinct CDR3 sequences, 11% to 15% seen once. With 0 bases removed from V and 6 bases from J, the gap between germline ends came to 21 bases. The CDR3 contains 17 residues. Germline V gives CDR1 SNHLY, CDR2 FYNNEI.

The rearrangement uses TRBV2 and TRBJ2-7; D ambiguous. Input material: blood. The sequence was obtained from a woman between 18 and 29 years old with Graves' ophthalmopathy. For the CDR3, the DNA is TGTGCCAGCAGTGAAGCGCACGGTAGGGCCATCCCGGGCGAGCAGTACTTC. It encodes CASSEAHGRAIPGEQYF.